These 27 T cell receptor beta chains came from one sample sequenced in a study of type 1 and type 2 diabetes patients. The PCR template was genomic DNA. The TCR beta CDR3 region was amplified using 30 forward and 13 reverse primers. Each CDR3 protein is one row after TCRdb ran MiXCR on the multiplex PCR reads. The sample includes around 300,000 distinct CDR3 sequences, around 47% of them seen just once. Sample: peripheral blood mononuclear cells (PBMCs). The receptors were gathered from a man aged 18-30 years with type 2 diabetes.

CDR3 sequence: CASSIGPQGNTEAFF. The CDR3 DNA is TGTGCCAGTAGTATCGGCCCTCAGGGGAACACTGAAGCTTTCTTT. V is TRBV19 and J is TRBJ1-1; tentatively, D is TRBD1 (5 bases). Looked up from germline, CDR1 is LNHDA and CDR2 is SQIVND (reference sequence). With 3 bases removed from V and 1 base from J, the gap between germline ends came to 12 bases. This CDR3 comprises 15 residues.

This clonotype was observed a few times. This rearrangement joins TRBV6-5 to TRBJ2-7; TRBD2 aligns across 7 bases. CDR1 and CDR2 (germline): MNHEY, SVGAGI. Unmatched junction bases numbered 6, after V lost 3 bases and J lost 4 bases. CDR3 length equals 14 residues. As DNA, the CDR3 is TGTGCCAGCAGTTATACGGGAGGTCTGTACGAGCAGTACTTC. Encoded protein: CASSYTGGLYEQYF.

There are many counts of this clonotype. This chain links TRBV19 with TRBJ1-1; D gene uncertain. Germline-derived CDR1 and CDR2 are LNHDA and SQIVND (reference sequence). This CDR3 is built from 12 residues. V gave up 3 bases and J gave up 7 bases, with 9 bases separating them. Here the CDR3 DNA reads TGTGCCAGTAGTATTAGATGGGGTGAAGCTTTCTTT. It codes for CASSIRWGEAFF.

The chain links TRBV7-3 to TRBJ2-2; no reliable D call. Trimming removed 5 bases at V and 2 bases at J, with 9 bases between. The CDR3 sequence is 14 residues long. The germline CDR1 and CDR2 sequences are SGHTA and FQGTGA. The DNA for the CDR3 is TGTGCCAGCAGCCTCTCGATAAACACCGGGGAGCTGTTTTTT. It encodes CASSLSINTGELFF.

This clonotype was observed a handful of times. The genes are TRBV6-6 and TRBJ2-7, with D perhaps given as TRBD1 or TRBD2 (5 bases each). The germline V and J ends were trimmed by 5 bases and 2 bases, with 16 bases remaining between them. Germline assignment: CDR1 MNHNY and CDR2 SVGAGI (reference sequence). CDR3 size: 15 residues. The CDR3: CASSRDLLGTYEQYF. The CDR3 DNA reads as TGTGCCAGCAGTCGGGACCTCTTAGGAACCTACGAGCAGTACTTC.

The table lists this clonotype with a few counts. CDR3 amino acids: CSARGFSRNEKLFF. The CDR3 DNA follows: TGCAGTGCTAGAGGTTTTAGCCGTAATGAAAAACTGTTTTTT. The genes are TRBV20-1 and TRBJ1-4; no definite D call. Germline-derived CDR1 and CDR2 are DFQATT and SNEGSKA (reference sequence). The CDR3 length is 14 residues. V lost 1 base and J lost 4, with 10 bases in between.

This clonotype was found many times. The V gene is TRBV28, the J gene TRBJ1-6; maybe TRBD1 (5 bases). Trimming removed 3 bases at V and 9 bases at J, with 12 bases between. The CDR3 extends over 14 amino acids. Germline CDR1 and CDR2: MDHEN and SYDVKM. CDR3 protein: CASSFPSGGSPLHF. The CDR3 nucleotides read TGTGCCAGCAGTTTTCCGAGCGGGGGTTCACCCCTCCACTTT.

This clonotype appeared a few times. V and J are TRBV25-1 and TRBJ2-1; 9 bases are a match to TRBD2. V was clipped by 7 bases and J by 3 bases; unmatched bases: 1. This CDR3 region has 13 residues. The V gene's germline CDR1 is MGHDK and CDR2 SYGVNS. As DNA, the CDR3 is TGTGCCAGCACTAGCGGGGACTACAATGAGCAGTTCTTC. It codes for CASTSGDYNEQFF.

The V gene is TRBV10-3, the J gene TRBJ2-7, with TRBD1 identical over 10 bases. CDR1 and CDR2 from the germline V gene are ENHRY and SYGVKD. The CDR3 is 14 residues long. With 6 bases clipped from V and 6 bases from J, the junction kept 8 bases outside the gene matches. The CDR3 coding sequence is TGTGCCATCAGGAGGACAGGGGGGAAGGTCGAGCAGTACTTC. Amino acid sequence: CAIRRTGGKVEQYF.

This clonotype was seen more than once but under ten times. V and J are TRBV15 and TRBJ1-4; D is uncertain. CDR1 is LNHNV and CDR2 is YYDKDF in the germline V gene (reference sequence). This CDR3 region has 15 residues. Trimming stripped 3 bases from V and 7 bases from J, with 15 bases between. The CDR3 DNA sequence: TGTGCCACCAGCAGGGGAGAAGGGAGAGGTGAAAAACTGTTTTTT. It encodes CATSRGEGRGEKLFF.

The CDR3 nucleotides are TGTGCCAGCAGCCAAGAAGGGACTAGTAAAGAGACCCAGTACTTC. Its translation is CASSQEGTSKETQYF. This chain uses TRBV4-2 with TRBJ2-5, with 8 bases lining up with TRBD2. CDR1 is LGHNA, CDR2 YNFKEQ, per germline. The CDR3 sequence is 15 residues long. V was clipped by 0 bases and J by 3 bases; unmatched bases: 3.

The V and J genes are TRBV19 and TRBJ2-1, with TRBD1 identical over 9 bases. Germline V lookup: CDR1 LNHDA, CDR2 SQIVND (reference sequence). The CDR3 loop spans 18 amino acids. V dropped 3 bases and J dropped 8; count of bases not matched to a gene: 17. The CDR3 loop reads CASSIPQGATLGGYEQFF. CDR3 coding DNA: TGTGCCAGTAGTATTCCACAGGGGGCAACTTTGGGCGGCTATGAGCAGTTCTTC.

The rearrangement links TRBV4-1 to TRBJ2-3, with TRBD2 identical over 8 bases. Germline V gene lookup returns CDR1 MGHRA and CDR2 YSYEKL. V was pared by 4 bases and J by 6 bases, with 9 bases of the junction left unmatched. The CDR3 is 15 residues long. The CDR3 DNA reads TGCGCCAGCAGCCGGAGTCTCTCTAGCGGGGATACGCAGTATTTT. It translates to CASSRSLSSGDTQYF.

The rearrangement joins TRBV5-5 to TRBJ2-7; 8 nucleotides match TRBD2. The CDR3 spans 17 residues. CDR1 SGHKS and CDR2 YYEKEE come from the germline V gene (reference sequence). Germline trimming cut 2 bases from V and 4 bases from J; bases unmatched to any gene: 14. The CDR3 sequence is CASSFPYSGTRLYEQYF. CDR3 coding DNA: TGTGCCAGCAGCTTTCCATACTCCGGGACTAGACTGTACGAGCAGTACTTC.

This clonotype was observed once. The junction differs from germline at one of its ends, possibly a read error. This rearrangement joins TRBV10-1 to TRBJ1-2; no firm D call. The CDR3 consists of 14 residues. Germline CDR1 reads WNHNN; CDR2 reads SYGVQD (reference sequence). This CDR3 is CAISERVTVYGYTF. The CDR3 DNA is TGTGCCATCAGTGAGAGGGTTACGGTTTATGGCTACACCTTC.

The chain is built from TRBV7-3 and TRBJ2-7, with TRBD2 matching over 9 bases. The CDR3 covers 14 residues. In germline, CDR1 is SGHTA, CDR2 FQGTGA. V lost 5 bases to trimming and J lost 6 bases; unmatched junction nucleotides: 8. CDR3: CASSPAGGAGEQYF. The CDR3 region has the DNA TGTGCCAGCAGCCCTGCGGGGGGGGCGGGCGAGCAGTACTTC.

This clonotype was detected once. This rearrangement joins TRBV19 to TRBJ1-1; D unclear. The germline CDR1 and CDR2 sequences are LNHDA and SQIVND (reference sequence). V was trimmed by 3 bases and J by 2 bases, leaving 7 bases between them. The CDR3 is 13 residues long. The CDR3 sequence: CASSITANTEAFF. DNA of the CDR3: TGTGCCAGTAGTATTACAGCCAACACTGAAGCTTTCTTT.

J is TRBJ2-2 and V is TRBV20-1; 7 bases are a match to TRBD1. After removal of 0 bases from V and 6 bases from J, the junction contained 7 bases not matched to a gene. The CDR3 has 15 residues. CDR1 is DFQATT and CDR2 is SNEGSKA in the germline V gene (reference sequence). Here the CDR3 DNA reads TGCAGTGCTAGAGACAGGGGGAGTCATGCCGGGGAGCTGTTTTTT. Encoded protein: CSARDRGSHAGELFF.

The CDR3 here is CASSLGTVTGELFF. DNA of the CDR3: TGCGCCAGCAGCTTGGGGACAGTAACCGGGGAGCTGTTTTTT. The V call is TRBV5-1, the J call TRBJ2-2, with a weak D call TRBD1 (6 bases). There are 14 residues in the CDR3. The germline V and J ends were trimmed by 0 bases and 5 bases, with 8 bases remaining between them. In germline, CDR1 is SGHRS, CDR2 YFSETQ.

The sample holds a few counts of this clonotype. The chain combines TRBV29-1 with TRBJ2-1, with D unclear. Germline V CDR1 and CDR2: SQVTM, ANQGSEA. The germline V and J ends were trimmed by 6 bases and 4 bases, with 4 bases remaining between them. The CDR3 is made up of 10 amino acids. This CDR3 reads CSVRYNEQFF. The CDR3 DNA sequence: TGCAGCGTAAGATACAATGAGCAGTTCTTC.

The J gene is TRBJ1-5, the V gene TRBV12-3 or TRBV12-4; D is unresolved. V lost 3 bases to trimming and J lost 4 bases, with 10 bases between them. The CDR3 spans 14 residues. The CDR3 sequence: CASSLLEANQPQHF. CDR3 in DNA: TGTGCCAGCAGTTTGTTAGAGGCAAATCAGCCCCAGCATTTT.

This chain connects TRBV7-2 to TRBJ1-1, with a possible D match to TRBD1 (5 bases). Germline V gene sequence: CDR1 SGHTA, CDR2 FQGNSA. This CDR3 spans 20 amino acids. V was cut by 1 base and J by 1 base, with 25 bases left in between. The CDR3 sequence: CASSLDVRPRDGTRNTEAFF. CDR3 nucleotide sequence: TGTGCCAGCAGCTTAGATGTCCGCCCGCGGGACGGAACTCGGAACACTGAAGCTTTCTTT. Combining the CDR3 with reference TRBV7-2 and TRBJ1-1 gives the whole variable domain GAGVSQSPSNKVTEKGKDVELRCDPISGHTALYWYRQSLGQGLEFLIYFQGNSAPDKSGLPSDRFSAERTGGSVSTLTIQRTQQEDSAVYLCASSLDVRPRDGTRNTEAFFGQGTRLTVV.

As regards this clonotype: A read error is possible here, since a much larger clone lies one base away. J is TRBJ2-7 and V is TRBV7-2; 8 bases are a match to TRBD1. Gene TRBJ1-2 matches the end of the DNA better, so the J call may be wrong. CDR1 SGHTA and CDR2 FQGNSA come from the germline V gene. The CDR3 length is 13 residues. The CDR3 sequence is CAGSPGGARGYTF. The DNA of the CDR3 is TGTGCCGGCAGCCCAGGGGGCGCGAGGGGCTACACCTTC.

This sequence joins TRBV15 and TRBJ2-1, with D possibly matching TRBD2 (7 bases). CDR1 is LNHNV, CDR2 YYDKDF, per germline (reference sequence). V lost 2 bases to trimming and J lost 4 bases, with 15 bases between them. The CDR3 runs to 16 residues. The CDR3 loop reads CATSRSLGGGYNEQFF. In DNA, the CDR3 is TGTGCCACCAGCAGATCACTAGGGGGAGGGTACAATGAGCAGTTCTTC.

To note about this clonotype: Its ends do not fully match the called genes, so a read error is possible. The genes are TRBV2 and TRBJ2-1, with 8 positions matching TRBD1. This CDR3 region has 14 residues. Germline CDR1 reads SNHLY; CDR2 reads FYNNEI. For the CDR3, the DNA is TGTGCCGGGGACAGGCCTAAGGGTTACAATGAGCAGCTCTTC. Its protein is CAGDRPKGYNEQLF. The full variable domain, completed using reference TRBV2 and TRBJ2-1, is EPEVTQTPSHQVTQMGQEVILRCVPISNHLYFYWYRQILGQKVEFLVSFYNNEISEKSEIFDDQFSVERPDGSNFTLKIRSTKLEDSAMYFCAGDRPKGYNEQLFGPGTRLTVL.

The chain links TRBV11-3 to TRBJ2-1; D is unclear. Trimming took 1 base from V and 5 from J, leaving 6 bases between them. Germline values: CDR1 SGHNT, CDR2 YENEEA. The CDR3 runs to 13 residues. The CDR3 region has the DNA TGTGCCAGCAGCTTAGGACTCCACAATGAGCAGTTCTTC. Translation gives CASSLGLHNEQFF.

The CDR3 here is CASSGSGASYEQYF. The CDR3 nucleotides read TGTGCCAGCAGTGGCTCAGGGGCTTCCTACGAGCAGTACTTC. The chain joins TRBV2 to TRBJ2-7; possible D gene TRBD1, 6 bases. CDR3 length: 14 amino acids. CDR1 and CDR2 (germline): SNHLY, FYNNEI. Between the trimmed V and J ends, which lost 4 bases and 1 base, there was a span of 11 bases.